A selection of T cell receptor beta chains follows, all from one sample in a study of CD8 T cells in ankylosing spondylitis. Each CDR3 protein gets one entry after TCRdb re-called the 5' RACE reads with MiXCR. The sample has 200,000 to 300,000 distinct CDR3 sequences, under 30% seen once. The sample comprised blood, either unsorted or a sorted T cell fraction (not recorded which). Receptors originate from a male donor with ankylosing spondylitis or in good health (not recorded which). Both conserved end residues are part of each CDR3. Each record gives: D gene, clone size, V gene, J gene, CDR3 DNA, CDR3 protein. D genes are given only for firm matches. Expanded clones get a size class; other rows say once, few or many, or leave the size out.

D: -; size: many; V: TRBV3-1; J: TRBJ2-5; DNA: TGTGCCAGCAGCCAAGATTTTGGGGGAGAGACCCAGTACTTC; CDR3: CASSQDFGGETQYF
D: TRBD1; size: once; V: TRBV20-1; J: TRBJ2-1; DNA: TGCAGTGCTAGAGACGGGACAGGGATCAATGAGCAGTTCTTC; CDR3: CSARDGTGINEQFF
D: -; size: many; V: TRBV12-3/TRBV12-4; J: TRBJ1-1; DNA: TGTGCCAGCGCCGGGGACTGGAGCACTGAAGCTTTCTTT; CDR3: CASAGDWSTEAFF
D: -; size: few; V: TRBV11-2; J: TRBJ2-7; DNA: TGTGCCAGCAGCTTTCCGTCAATACATAGGACTCCTCTCACCTACGAGCAGTACTTC; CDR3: CASSFPSIHRTPLTYEQYF
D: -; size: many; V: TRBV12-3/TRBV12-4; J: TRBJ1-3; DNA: TGTGCCAGCAGTTTTGGGGGCTCCTCTGGAAACACCATATATTTT; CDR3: CASSFGGSSGNTIYF
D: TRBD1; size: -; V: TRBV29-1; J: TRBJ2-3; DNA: TGCAGCGTGGCGAGACAGGGTAGTGGCACAGATACGCAGTATTTT; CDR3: CSVARQGSGTDTQYF
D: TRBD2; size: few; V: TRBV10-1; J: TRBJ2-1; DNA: TGCGCCAGCAGACCTAGCGGGGGGAATGAGCAGTTCTTC; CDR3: CASRPSGGNEQFF
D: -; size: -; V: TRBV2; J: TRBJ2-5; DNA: TGTGCCAGCAGTGCGGGGGTTTCCGGAGACACCCAGTACTTC; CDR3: CASSAGVSGDTQYF
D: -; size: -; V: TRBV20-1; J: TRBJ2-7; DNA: TGCAGTGCTGGGGGGACAGACTACGAGCAGTACTTC; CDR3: CSAGGTDYEQYF
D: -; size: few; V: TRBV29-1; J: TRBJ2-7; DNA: TGCAGCGTTCGGACACTCCACCTTGGGGAGCAGTACTTC; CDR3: CSVRTLHLGEQYF
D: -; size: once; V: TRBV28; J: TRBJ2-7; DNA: TGTGCCAGCAGTTCCGGCCTACCTTACGAGCAGTACTTC; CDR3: CASSSGLPYEQYF
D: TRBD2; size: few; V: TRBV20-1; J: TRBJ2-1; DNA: TGCAGTTTTCGGGGGGGGTACAATGAGCAGTTCTTC; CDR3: CSFRGGYNEQFF
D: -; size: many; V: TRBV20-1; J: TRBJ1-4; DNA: TGCAGTGCTAGTTCGGGCTCAACTAATGAAAAACTGTTTTTT; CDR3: CSASSGSTNEKLFF
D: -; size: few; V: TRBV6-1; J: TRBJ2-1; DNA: TGTGCCAGCAGTCCCGCCGCGCGCGTGCTCTACAATGAGCAGTTCTTC; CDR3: CASSPAARVLYNEQFF
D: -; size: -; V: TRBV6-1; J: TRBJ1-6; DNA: TGTGCCAGCAAACGAACAGGGCCTTCACCCCTCCACTTT; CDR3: CASKRTGPSPLHF
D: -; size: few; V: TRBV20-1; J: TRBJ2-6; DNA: TGCAGTGCTAGCTCTCCCCTACAGGGAGGGGCCAACGTCCTGACTTTC; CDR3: CSASSPLQGGANVLTF
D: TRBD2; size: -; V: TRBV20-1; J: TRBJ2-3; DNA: TGCAGTGCTAGATATCCTAGCGGGGGGCACTCCACAGATACGCAGTATTTT; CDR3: CSARYPSGGHSTDTQYF
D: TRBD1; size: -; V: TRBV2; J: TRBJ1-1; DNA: TGTGCCAGCACCGGACAGGGGAACACTGAAGCTTTCTTT; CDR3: CASTGQGNTEAFF
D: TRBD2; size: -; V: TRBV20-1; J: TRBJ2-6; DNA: TGCAGTGCTCTGGGGAGGGTAATGCGCAACGTCCTGACTTTC; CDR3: CSALGRVMRNVLTF
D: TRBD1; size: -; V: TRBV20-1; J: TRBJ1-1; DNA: TGCAGTGCTAGCCCCCGACAGGGTGAAGCTTTCTTT; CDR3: CSASPRQGEAFF
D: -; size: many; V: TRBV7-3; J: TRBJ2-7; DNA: TGTGCCAGCAGCCAAAACAGCGGCGAGCAGTACTTC; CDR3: CASSQNSGEQYF
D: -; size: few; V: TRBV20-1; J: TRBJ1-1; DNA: TGCAGTGCTAGGGGGACTATTCCCCCCATGAACACTGAAGCTTTCTTT; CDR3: CSARGTIPPMNTEAFF
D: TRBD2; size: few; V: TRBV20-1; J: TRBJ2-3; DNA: TGCAGTGCTAGTCATCGGGGGGGGGGCACAGATACGCAGTATTTT; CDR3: CSASHRGGGTDTQYF
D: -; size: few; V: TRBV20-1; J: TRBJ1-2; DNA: TGCAGGGCAGGGCGCGCCAACTATGGCTACACCTTC; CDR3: CRAGRANYGYTF
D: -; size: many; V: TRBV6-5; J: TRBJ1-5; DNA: TGTGCCAGCAGTTACGGGTCCTGGCCGGGAGGCAATCAGCCCCAGCATTTT; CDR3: CASSYGSWPGGNQPQHF
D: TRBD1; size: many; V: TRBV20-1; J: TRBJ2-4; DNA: TGCAGTGCCTCGCAGGACAGGGTGAAAAACATTCAGTACTTC; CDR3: CSASQDRVKNIQYF
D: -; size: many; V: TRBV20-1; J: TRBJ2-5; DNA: TGCAGTGCTAGAGGAGGAGGCTTTGGGGAGACCCAGTACTTC; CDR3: CSARGGGFGETQYF
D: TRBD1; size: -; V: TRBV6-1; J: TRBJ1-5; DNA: TGTGCCAGCAGGCCGGGGGGACAGGGAGGGCAGCCCCAGCATTTT; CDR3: CASRPGGQGGQPQHF
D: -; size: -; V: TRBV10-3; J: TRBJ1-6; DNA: TGTGCCATCAGTGAATCACCGGGGCATAATTCACCCCTCCACTTT; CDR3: CAISESPGHNSPLHF
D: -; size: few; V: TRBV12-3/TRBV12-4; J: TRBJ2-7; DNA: TGTGCCAGCAGTTGGTCAGGGTTTTACGAGCAGTACTTC; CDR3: CASSWSGFYEQYF
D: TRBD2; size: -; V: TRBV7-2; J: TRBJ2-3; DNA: TGTGCCAGCAGCTTAGGTGGGGGGGTCCCAAGCACAGATACGCAGTATTTT; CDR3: CASSLGGGVPSTDTQYF
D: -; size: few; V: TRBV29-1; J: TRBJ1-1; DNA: TGCAGCGTTGCCGGACGGTGGAACGCTGAAGCTTTCTTT; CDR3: CSVAGRWNAEAFF
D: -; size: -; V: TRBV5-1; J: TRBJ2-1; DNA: TGCGCCAGTGGCACGGGGGAGGATGAGCAGTTCTTC; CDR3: CASGTGEDEQFF
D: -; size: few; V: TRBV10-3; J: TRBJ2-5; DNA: TGTGCCATCAGTGAGGGACTGTTCCAAGAGACCCAGTACTTC; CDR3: CAISEGLFQETQYF
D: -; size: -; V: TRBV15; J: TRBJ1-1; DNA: TGTGCCACCAGCAGAGATCCTAGGAAGAACACTGAAGCTTTCTTT; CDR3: CATSRDPRKNTEAFF
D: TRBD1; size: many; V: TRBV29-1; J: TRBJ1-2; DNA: TGCAGCGTCTGGGACAGGACAAACTATGGCTACACCTTC; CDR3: CSVWDRTNYGYTF
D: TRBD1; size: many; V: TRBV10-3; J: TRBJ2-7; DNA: TGTGCCATCAGTGGAGACAGGGCGGGCTACGAGCAGTACTTC; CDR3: CAISGDRAGYEQYF
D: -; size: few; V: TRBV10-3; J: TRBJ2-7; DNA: TGTGCCATCAGGGATAGACAGTACGAGCAGTACTTC; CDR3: CAIRDRQYEQYF
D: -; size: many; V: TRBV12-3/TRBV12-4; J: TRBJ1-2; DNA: TGTGCCAGCAGTTTCTTGGGGGTCGACTATGGCTACACCTTC; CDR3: CASSFLGVDYGYTF
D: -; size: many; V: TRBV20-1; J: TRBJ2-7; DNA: TGCAGTGCTAGAGGACAGGTCATATCCTACGAGCAGTACTTC; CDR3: CSARGQVISYEQYF
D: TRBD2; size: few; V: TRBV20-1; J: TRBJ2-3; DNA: TGCAGTGCGGTGCCCTTTGACCGGGGCGGGGGGACAGATACGCAGTATTTT; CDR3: CSAVPFDRGGGTDTQYF
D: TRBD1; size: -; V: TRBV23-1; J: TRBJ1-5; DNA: TGCGCCAGGGGACAGGCGCTCGGTCGGCAGCCCCAGCATTTT; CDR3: CARGQALGRQPQHF
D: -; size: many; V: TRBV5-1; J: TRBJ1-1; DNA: TGCGCCAGCAGCTCCTTGGGAGGGAACACTGAAGCTTTCTTT; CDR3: CASSSLGGNTEAFF
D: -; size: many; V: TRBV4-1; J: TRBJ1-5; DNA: TGCGCCAGCAGCCGGCTCCGAGTTGCGGGCAATCAGCCCCAGCATTTT; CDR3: CASSRLRVAGNQPQHF
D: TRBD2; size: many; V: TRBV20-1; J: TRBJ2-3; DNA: TGCAGTGCTAGAGATCTTCGGGGGGAAAGCACAGATACGCAGTATTTT; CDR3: CSARDLRGESTDTQYF
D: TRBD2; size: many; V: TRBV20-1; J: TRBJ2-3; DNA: TGCAGTGCTAGATCCAGCGGGGGGCCGGGGGTTACGCAGTATTTT; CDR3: CSARSSGGPGVTQYF
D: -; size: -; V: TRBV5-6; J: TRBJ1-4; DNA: TGTGCCAGCAGCTTGGCCATGGGAGCAACTAATGAAAAACTGTTTTTT; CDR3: CASSLAMGATNEKLFF
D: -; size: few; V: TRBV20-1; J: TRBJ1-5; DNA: TGCAGTGCTAGGTGGGGGGTGGGACAGCCCCAGCATTTT; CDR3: CSARWGVGQPQHF
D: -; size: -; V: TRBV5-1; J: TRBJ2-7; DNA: TGCGCCAGCAGCCGGGACCAGGGGTACTACGAGCAGTACTTC; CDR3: CASSRDQGYYEQYF
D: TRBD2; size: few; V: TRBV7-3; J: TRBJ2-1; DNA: TGTGCCAGCAGCTTATTGGGGGGGACCTACAATGAGCAGTTCTTC; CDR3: CASSLLGGTYNEQFF
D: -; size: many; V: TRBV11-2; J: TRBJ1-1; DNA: TGTGCCAGCAGCTCACATAGGGACTCGAACACTGAAGCTTTCTTT; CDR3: CASSSHRDSNTEAFF
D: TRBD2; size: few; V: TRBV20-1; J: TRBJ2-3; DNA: TGCAGTGCTAGGCCAGCGGGGGGGCAGATCGCAGATACGCAGTATTTT; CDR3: CSARPAGGQIADTQYF
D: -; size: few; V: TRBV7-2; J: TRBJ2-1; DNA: TGTGCCAGCAGCCCTCAGGGCCCTGAGCAGTTCTTC; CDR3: CASSPQGPEQFF
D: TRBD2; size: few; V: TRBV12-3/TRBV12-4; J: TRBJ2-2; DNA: TGTGCCAGCAGTTTCCGCGGGGGGGCCCCCGGGGAGCTGTTTTTT; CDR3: CASSFRGGAPGELFF
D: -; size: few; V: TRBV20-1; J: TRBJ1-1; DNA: TGCAGTGCGCTCCCGGGACCCGGGAACACTGAAGCTTTCTTT; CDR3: CSALPGPGNTEAFF
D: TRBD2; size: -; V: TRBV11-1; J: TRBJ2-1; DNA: TGTGCCAGCAGCGTCGGACTAGCGGGGGGGCCAGGCAATGAGCAGTCCTTC; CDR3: CASSVGLAGGPGNEQSF